The 7 T cell receptor beta chains below were found in one sample sequenced in a study of blood T cell repertoires in COVID-19. Clones were sequenced by immunoSEQ multiplex PCR, and TCRdb holds only the in-frame ones, with some missing. This sample has some 270,000 clones, with over 75% found just once. The sample consisted of peripheral blood. These receptors were taken from a woman aged 70 to 79 with acute or convalescent COVID-19.

V and J are TRBV6-1 and TRBJ2-5, with TRBD2 identical over 10 bases. Germline V gene sequence: CDR1 MNHNS, CDR2 SASEGT. The CDR3 runs to 17 residues. Trimming took 3 bases from V and 2 from J; bases not matched to a gene: 9. The CDR3 loop is CASSDWASGGVQETQYF. In DNA form, the CDR3 reads TGTGCCAGCAGTGATTGGGCTAGCGGGGGAGTACAAGAGACCCAGTACTTC.

The rearrangement joins TRBV5-5 to TRBJ1-3, with D maybe TRBD1 (6 bases). Germline loops: CDR1 SGHKS, CDR2 YYEKEE (reference sequence). The length of the CDR3 is 16 residues. Trimming removed 4 bases from V and 2 bases from J, with 16 bases in between. CDR3 sequence reads: CASSPLRGAPGNTIYF. As DNA, the CDR3 is TGTGCCAGCAGCCCTCTCCGGGGGGCGCCTGGAAACACCATATATTTT.

This clone was seen more than once but under ten times. This chain uses TRBV7-2 with TRBJ2-7; D is ambiguous. There are 13 residues in the CDR3. Germline CDR1 and CDR2: SGHTA and FQGNSA. Trimming took off 5 bases at V and 3 bases at J, with 11 bases between the two ends. The CDR3 DNA sequence: TGTGCCAGCAGCCCGCTGGCTAGCTACGAGCAGTACTTC. Translating it yields CASSPLASYEQYF.

The chain links TRBV10-1 to TRBJ1-1, with D possibly TRBD1 on 5 matching bases. Germline CDR1 and CDR2: WNHNN and SYGVQD (reference sequence). Trimming shortened V by 8 bases and J by 10 bases, and 23 bases separated the two germline ends. The CDR3 totals 14 residues. The DNA for the CDR3 is TGCGCCAGCGTTCGAAACCCGAAACTTCAGGGAGCTTTCTTT. It specifies CASVRNPKLQGAFF.

The V and J genes are TRBV5-6 and TRBJ2-2; 7 nucleotides match TRBD2. This CDR3 contains 14 residues. Germline lookup yields CDR1 SGHDT and CDR2 YYEEEE. The V and J ends lost 0 bases and 5 bases, in that order; junction bases with no gene match: 1. CDR3 sequence reads: CASSLASGTGELFF. The CDR3 nucleotides read TGTGCCAGCAGCTTGGCTAGCGGTACCGGGGAGCTGTTTTTT.

The gene calls are TRBV6-6 and TRBJ1-2, with TRBD1 as a possible D gene (5 bases). V lost 4 bases, J lost 4 bases, and 10 bases lay in between. Per germline, CDR1 MNHNY and CDR2 SVGAGI (reference sequence). There are 13 residues in the CDR3. The CDR3 region has the DNA TGTGCCAGCAGTTTACAGGTTGGCTATGGCTACACCTTC. This gives the protein CASSLQVGYGYTF.

The gene calls are TRBV2 and TRBJ1-5; a possible D gene is TRBD1 (5 bases). Looked up from germline, CDR1 is SNHLY and CDR2 is FYNNEI. The CDR3 sequence is 13 residues long. Deletions cut 5 bases from V and 2 bases from J, with 7 bases between. The CDR3 loop is CASSRGGNQPQHF. The CDR3 DNA reads TGTGCCAGCAGTAGGGGCGGCAATCAGCCCCAGCATTTT.